The clone carrying this TCR beta chain occurred many times. The data belong to a study of identical twins. Using its own MiXCR run on the 5' RACE reads, TCRdb lists one record per CDR3 protein. The table records some 590,000 distinct CDR3 sequences, more than 9% of them present only once. Trimming stripped 6 bases from V and 4 bases from J, with 19 bases between. This CDR3 comprises 15 residues. The germline V gene encodes CDR1 MNHEY and CDR2 SVGEGT. These data were also filed under a second study, of yellow fever vaccine responses in identical twins. As reported in that work: Reportedly, twins showed a vaccine T cell response that looked partly convergent and partly personalized.

The sample was PBMCs. The TCR comes from a woman between 18 and 29 years old in good health. J is TRBJ2-7 and V is TRBV6-2 or TRBV6-3; maybe TRBD1 (7 bases). The CDR3 region is CASRKTTGRGYEQYF. The CDR3 DNA reads TGTGCCAGCAGGAAGACGACAGGGCGGGGTTACGAGCAGTACTTC.